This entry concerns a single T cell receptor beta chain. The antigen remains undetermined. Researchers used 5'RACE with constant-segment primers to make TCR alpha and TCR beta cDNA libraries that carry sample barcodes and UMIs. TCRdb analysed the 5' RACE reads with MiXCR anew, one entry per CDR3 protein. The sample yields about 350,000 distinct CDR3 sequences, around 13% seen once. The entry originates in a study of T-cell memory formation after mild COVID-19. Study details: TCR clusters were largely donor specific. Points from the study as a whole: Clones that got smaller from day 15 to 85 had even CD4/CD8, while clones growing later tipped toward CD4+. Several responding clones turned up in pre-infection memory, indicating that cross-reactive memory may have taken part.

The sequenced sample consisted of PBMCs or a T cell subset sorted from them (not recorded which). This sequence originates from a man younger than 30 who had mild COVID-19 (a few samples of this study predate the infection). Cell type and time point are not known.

CDR3 DNA sequence: TGTGCCAGCAGTTACCCACCCAGCGGGGCCACCGGGGAGCTGTTTTTT. Translation gives CASSYPPSGATGELFF. The rearrangement links TRBV6-2 or TRBV6-3 to TRBJ2-2; 7 bases match TRBD2. Germline CDR1 and CDR2: MNHEY and SVGEGT. CDR3 length: 16 residues. The J segment lost 4 bases and the V segment lost 2 bases, leaving 7 bases of the junction unmatched.